The source of this TCR beta chain is a study of T-cell memory formation after mild COVID-19. Study details: In these data, TCR clusters were largely donor specific. General study findings and limits: Shrinking CD4+ clones were chiefly CM and EM; CD8+ ones were chiefly EMRA. Prior to infection, memory already included some responding clones, suggesting cross-reactive memory joined. Among clones peaking at day 37 in the second wave, SARS-CoV-2 specificity remained unconfirmed.

MiXCR, run by TCRdb on the 5' RACE reads, gives a single entry per CDR3 protein. The table includes about 560,000 distinct CDR3 sequences, less than 25% detected once. This clonotype was seen more than once but under ten times. Antigen unknown. The receptor was isolated from an adult woman who had mild COVID-19 (a few samples of this study predate the infection). Cell type and time point are not known. The sequencing input was PBMCs or a T cell subset sorted from them (not recorded which).

The CDR3: CASSFFSDTQYF. As DNA, the CDR3 is TGCGCCAGCAGCTTCTTTTCAGATACGCAGTATTTT. This chain links TRBV5-1 with TRBJ2-3, with no clear D. The CDR3 extends over 12 amino acids. With 2 bases removed from V and 4 bases from J, the gap between germline ends came to 5 bases. The germline V gene encodes CDR1 SGHRS and CDR2 YFSETQ. Complete variable domain (other parts from reference TRBV5-1 and TRBJ2-3): KAGVTQTPRYLIKTRGQQVTLSCSPISGHRSVSWYQQTPGQGLQFLFEYFSETQRNKGNFPGRFSGRQFSNSRSEMNVSTLELGDSALYLCASSFFSDTQYFGPGTRLTVL.